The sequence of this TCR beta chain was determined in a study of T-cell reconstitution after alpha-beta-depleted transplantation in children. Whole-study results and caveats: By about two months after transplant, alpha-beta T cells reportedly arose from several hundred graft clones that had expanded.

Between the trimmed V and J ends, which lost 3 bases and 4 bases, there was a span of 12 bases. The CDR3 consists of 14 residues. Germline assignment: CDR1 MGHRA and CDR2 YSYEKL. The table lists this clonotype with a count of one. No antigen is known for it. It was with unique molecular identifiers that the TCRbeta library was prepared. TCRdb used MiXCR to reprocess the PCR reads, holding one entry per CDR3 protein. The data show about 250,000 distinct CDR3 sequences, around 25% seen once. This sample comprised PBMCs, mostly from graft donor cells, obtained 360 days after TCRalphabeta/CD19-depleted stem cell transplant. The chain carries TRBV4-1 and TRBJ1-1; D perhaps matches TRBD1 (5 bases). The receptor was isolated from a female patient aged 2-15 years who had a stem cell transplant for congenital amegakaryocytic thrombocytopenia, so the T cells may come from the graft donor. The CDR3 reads CASSHPGRGTEAFF. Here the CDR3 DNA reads TGCGCCAGCAGCCATCCGGGACGAGGCACTGAAGCTTTCTTT.